This T cell receptor beta chain was captured in a study of T cell responses to AZD1222 COVID-19 vaccine. Notes on the study in general: Clonal diversity was possibly underestimated, and the donors were mostly white British, with more females. CD4 TCRs linked to vaccination spanned spike, dominating at 160-218 and 743-854. Seropositive status at baseline applied to only six AZD1222 recipients. There were repertoire samples only from the period after the peak T cell response.

As concerns this clone: Its antigen is unknown.

The CDR3 consists of 14 residues. CDR1 is SGDLS, CDR2 YYNGEE, per germline. Trimming took off 6 bases at V and 4 bases at J, with 13 bases between the two ends. Produced via immunoSEQ multiplex PCR; TCRdb's table is partial and in-frame only. Of 180,000 or so clones in the sample, nearly 95% are singletons; the top ten hold 1.5% to 2%. This specimen consisted of peripheral blood, obtained 28 days after the second AZD1222 dose. The sequence derives from an adult who received the AZD1222 COVID-19 vaccine. The chain has TRBV9 and TRBJ2-2, with D tentatively TRBD2 (6 bases). As DNA, the CDR3 is TGTGCCAGCAACCCGGTGGGGGGCACCGGGGAGCTGTTTTTT. This translates into CASNPVGGTGELFF.